These 32 T cell receptor beta chains came from one sample sequenced in a study of shared clonotypes between healthy human individuals. Assay used: immunoSEQ multiplex PCR; TCRdb lists only in-frame clones, some missing. This table has approximately 510,000 clones, about four fifths appearing once. Sequenced material: PBMCs. The receptors were sampled from a woman aged 35 to 49 in good health. Some clones in this sample may be carry-over from other donors' samples.

The rearrangement links TRBV28 to TRBJ1-1, with 7 bases that match TRBD1. The CDR3 spans 16 residues. Germline V gives CDR1 MDHEN, CDR2 SYDVKM. V gave up 4 bases and J gave up 1 base; unmatched junction bases: 9. The CDR3 sequence: CASSSGTVDGNTEAFF. The CDR3 coding sequence is TGTGCCAGCAGTTCCGGGACAGTGGATGGGAACACTGAAGCTTTCTTT.

This chain connects TRBV28 to TRBJ2-2; the match to TRBD2 covers 8 bases. V gave up 8 bases and J gave up 4 bases; unmatched junction bases: 9. Germline CDR1 is MDHEN and CDR2 is SYDVKM. The CDR3 sequence is 15 residues long. CDR3 amino acids: CASFPSGFGTGELFF. In nucleotides, the CDR3 is TGTGCCAGCTTCCCTAGCGGGTTCGGCACCGGGGAGCTGTTTTTT.

The chain has TRBV28 and TRBJ2-1, with a possible D match to TRBD1 (5 bases). Looked up from germline, CDR1 is MDHEN and CDR2 is SYDVKM. The V gene lost 3 bases and the J gene lost 14 bases, with 11 bases spanning the gap. This CDR3 is 11 amino acids long. CDR3 residues: CASSFAGWEFF. DNA of the CDR3: TGTGCCAGCAGTTTCGCAGGGTGGGAGTTCTTC. The whole variable domain, filled in from reference TRBV28 and TRBJ2-1, reads DVKVTQSSRYLVKRTGEKVFLECVQDMDHENMFWYRQDPGLGLRLIYFSYDVKMKEKGDIPEGYSVSREKKERFSLILESASTNQTSMYLCASSFAGWEFFGPGTRLTVL.

This clone was counted between two and nine times. The chain employs TRBV9 and TRBJ2-3, with 10 bases identical to TRBD2. The germline gives CDR1 SGDLS, CDR2 YYNGEE. Germline trimming cut 0 bases from V and 7 bases from J; bases unmatched to any gene: 23. CDR3 length equals 21 residues. The CDR3 sequence is CASSVDWRESSGLAAQHTQYF. The CDR3 nucleotides are TGTGCCAGCAGCGTAGATTGGAGGGAGTCGAGTGGACTAGCGGCACAACATACGCAGTATTTT.

The V and J genes are TRBV10-3 and TRBJ1-1; 7 bases are a match to TRBD1. V trimming: 11 bases; J trimming: 3 bases; junction bases outside the gene matches: 9. Germline CDR1 reads ENHRY; CDR2 reads SYGVKD. This CDR3 is built from 13 residues. The CDR3 DNA reads as TGTGCCGGCTCGGTCAGGGGGGACACTGAAGCTTTCTTT. Residues: CAGSVRGDTEAFF.

CDR3 loop: CASSWTSGRAYTGELFF. As DNA, the CDR3 is TGTGCCAGCAGCTGGACTAGCGGGAGGGCCTACACCGGGGAGCTGTTTTTT. The gene calls are TRBV5-4 and TRBJ2-2, with 15 bases matching TRBD2. Germline V gene sequence: CDR1 SGHNT, CDR2 YYREEE (reference sequence). The ends lost 3 bases at V and 3 bases at J; junction bases unmatched: 3. The CDR3 length is 17 residues. Filled out from reference TRBV5-4 and TRBJ2-2, the complete variable domain reads ETGVTQSPTHLIKTRGQQVTLRCSSQSGHNTVSWYQQALGQGPQFIFQYYREEENGRGNFPPRFSGLQFPNYSSELNVNALELDDSALYLCASSWTSGRAYTGELFFGEGSRLTVL.

This clone was counted a single time. The chain carries TRBV5-1 and TRBJ1-1, with D possibly being TRBD1 (6 bases). There are 15 residues in the CDR3. With 0 bases removed from V and 6 bases from J, the gap between germline ends came to 15 bases. The germline V gene encodes CDR1 SGHRS and CDR2 YFSETQ. CDR3: CASSLAPGAKAEAFF. The CDR3 DNA sequence: TGCGCCAGCAGCTTGGCCCCGGGGGCAAAGGCTGAAGCTTTCTTT.

The chain recombines TRBV5-1 with TRBJ2-7; D possibly corresponds to TRBD1 (6 bases). The V gene's germline CDR1 is SGHRS and CDR2 YFSETQ. This CDR3 comprises 15 residues. V gave up 5 bases and J gave up 0 bases, with 15 bases separating them. The CDR3 loop is CASSSTGSFSYEQYF. CDR3 in DNA: TGCGCCAGCAGTTCTACAGGGTCGTTCTCCTACGAGCAGTACTTC.

The chain combines TRBV12-5 with TRBJ2-1; 10 positions match TRBD1. This CDR3 is 15 amino acids long. V lost 1 base, J lost 8 bases, and 5 bases stayed unmatched. The germline CDR1 and CDR2 sequences are LGHNT and FRNRAP. DNA of the CDR3: TGTGCTAGTGGTTTGGACCGGGACAGGGGCTATGAGCAGTTCTTC. This gives the protein CASGLDRDRGYEQFF. The full variable domain, in which reference TRBV12-5 and TRBJ2-1 provide the parts outside the CDR3, is DARVTQTPRHKVTEMGQEVTMRCQPILGHNTVFWYRQTMMQGLELLAYFRNRAPLDDSGMPKDRFSAEMPDATLATLKIQPSEPRDSAVYFCASGLDRDRGYEQFFGPGTRLTVL.

The chain couples TRBV6-4 to TRBJ2-2; 7 nucleotides align to TRBD2. There are 15 residues in the CDR3. Per germline, CDR1 MRHNA and CDR2 SNTAGT. J gave up 3 bases and V 8 bases, and 9 bases lay outside the gene matches. The CDR3 nucleotides are TGTGCCAGCCAACTCCGGGGAGGGGACACCGGGGAGCTGTTTTTT. This encodes CASQLRGGDTGELFF.

This clone has more than one count but fewer than ten. This sequence joins TRBV2 and TRBJ1-1, with D unresolved. Germline lookup yields CDR1 SNHLY and CDR2 FYNNEI. The V gene lost 6 bases and the J gene lost 7 bases, with 9 bases spanning the gap. CDR3 length: 11 amino acids. The CDR3 protein is CASSRTSEAFF. CDR3 bases: TGTGCCAGCAGCAGGACCAGTGAAGCTTTCTTT.

The gene calls are TRBV21-1 and TRBJ2-1; the table names TRBD2, a call not compared with the DNA. TRBV21-1 is tagged as a pseudogene. This CDR3 is 19 amino acids long. The DNA of the CDR3 is TGTGCCAGCAGCAAAGCGCTTAGACTTGCCACCATCTCCTACAATGAGCAGTTCTTC. It yields the protein CASSKALRLATISYNEQFF.

This chain connects TRBV9 to TRBJ2-1; 10 positions agree with TRBD2. The CDR3 consists of 15 residues. In germline, CDR1 is SGDLS, CDR2 YYNGEE. V lost 1 base, J lost 6 bases, and 4 bases stayed unmatched. The CDR3 DNA is TGTGCCAGCAGCGTATACGGGACTAGCGTCAATGAGCAGTTCTTC. Amino acids: CASSVYGTSVNEQFF.

This chain's CDR3 is CSVRTGGGQPQHF. CDR3 DNA sequence: TGCAGCGTTCGTACAGGGGGCGGCCAGCCCCAGCATTTT. The J gene is TRBJ1-5, the V gene TRBV29-1; 9 bases fit TRBD1. J gave up 7 bases and V 5 bases, and 6 bases lay outside the gene matches. This CDR3 has 13 residues. Germline CDR1 reads SQVTM; CDR2 reads ANQGSEA. Looking up the rest from reference TRBV29-1 and TRBJ1-5 gives the full variable domain: SAVISQKPSRDICQRGTSLTIQCQVDSQVTMMFWYRQQPGQSLTLIATANQGSEATYESGFVIDKFPISRPNLTFSTLTVSNMSPEDSSIYLCSVRTGGGQPQHFGDGTRLSIL.

The rearrangement links TRBV7-9 to TRBJ1-3, with TRBD1 as a possible D gene (6 bases). Trimming took 5 bases from V and 5 from J, leaving 19 bases between them. Germline CDR1 SEHNR, CDR2 FQNEAQ (reference sequence). CDR3 length equals 16 residues. The CDR3 DNA reads as TGTGCCAGCAGCCCCACGCCCAGGGGCGACCGAAACACCATATATTTT. Protein sequence: CASSPTPRGDRNTIYF.

Written as DNA, the CDR3 is TGTGCCACCAGCAGAGATTTAGTGGGCAGGGTAAATGGCTACACCTTC. It translates to CATSRDLVGRVNGYTF. V gene TRBV15 combines with J gene TRBJ1-2; tentative D call: TRBD1 (5 bases). The CDR3 consists of 16 residues. With 0 bases removed from V and 6 bases from J, the gap between germline ends came to 17 bases. Germline CDR1 reads LNHNV; CDR2 reads YYDKDF (reference sequence).

The chain links TRBV5-8 to TRBJ2-2, with TRBD1 as a possible D gene (6 bases). Germline-derived CDR1 and CDR2 are SGHTS and YDEGEE. V lost 2 bases and J lost 2, with 7 bases in between. This CDR3 is built from 14 residues. The CDR3 region is CASSLQGNTGELFF. CDR3 in DNA: TGTGCCAGCAGCTTACAGGGAAACACCGGGGAGCTGTTTTTT.

This sequence joins TRBV19 and TRBJ2-7, with TRBD2 identical over 15 bases. The CDR3 is 18 amino acids. Germline CDR1 LNHDA, CDR2 SQIVND (reference sequence). J was trimmed by 1 base and V by 5 bases; bases with no gene match: 9. The CDR3 DNA is TGTGCCAGTAGTGGCCCGGGACTAGCGGGAGGAATTTCCTACGAGCAGTACTTC. Its translation is CASSGPGLAGGISYEQYF.

V usage is TRBV30 and J usage is TRBJ2-7; D is perhaps TRBD1 (5 bases). V was cut by 5 bases and J by 1 base, with 9 bases left in between. This CDR3 contains 12 residues. CDR1 is GTSNPN and CDR2 is SVGIG in the germline V gene (reference sequence). The CDR3 bases are TGTGCCTGGGGCAGGGTTTCCTACGAGCAGTACTTC. Encoded protein: CAWGRVSYEQYF.

The chain recombines TRBV29-1 with TRBJ1-1; D ambiguous. Germline V CDR1 and CDR2: SQVTM, ANQGSEA. Between the trimmed V and J ends, which lost 5 bases and 1 base, there was a span of 11 bases. CDR3 length equals 13 residues. CDR3 residues: CSVHLQTNTEAFF. The CDR3 DNA is TGCAGCGTTCACTTACAGACGAACACTGAAGCTTTCTTT. Drawing the rest from reference TRBV29-1 and TRBJ1-1, the complete variable domain is SAVISQKPSRDICQRGTSLTIQCQVDSQVTMMFWYRQQPGQSLTLIATANQGSEATYESGFVIDKFPISRPNLTFSTLTVSNMSPEDSSIYLCSVHLQTNTEAFFGQGTRLTVV.

The count of this clone is one. The J gene is TRBJ1-1, the V gene TRBV2; D is uncertain. CDR3 length: 13 residues. V shed 7 bases and J shed 0 bases, with 9 bases lying between them. The germline gives CDR1 SNHLY, CDR2 FYNNEI. The CDR3 region is CASKQYMNTEAFF. The CDR3 region has the DNA TGTGCCAGCAAACAATATATGAACACTGAAGCTTTCTTT.

The chain uses TRBV6-1 and TRBJ2-1; TRBD2 aligns across 9 bases. CDR1 is MNHNS and CDR2 is SASEGT in the germline V gene. CDR3 size: 15 residues. Unmatched junction bases numbered 1, after V lost 2 bases and J lost 2 bases. CDR3 sequence reads: CASSELAGPYNEQFF. The CDR3 DNA is TGTGCCAGCAGTGAACTAGCGGGACCCTACAATGAGCAGTTCTTC.

This clone showed up just once. The chain links TRBV15 to TRBJ2-3, with a weak D call TRBD2 (6 bases). V was clipped by 3 bases and J by 1 base, with 17 bases between them. Per the germline V gene, CDR1 is LNHNV and CDR2 is YYDKDF (reference sequence). This CDR3 has 17 residues. For the CDR3, the DNA is TGTGCCACCAGCAGGGCCGGGGGAGGACGGGGCACAGATACGCAGTATTTT. This sequence encodes CATSRAGGGRGTDTQYF.

The chain links TRBV6-7 to TRBJ2-3; 9 bases match TRBD1. TRBV6-7 is assigned to the ORF class and has an uncertain function. This CDR3 region has 17 residues. V was clipped by 4 bases and J by 0 bases; unmatched bases: 8. CDR3 DNA: TGTGCCAGCAGTTTCCGGGACAGGGACCCTAGCACAGATACGCAGTATTTT. Translated: CASSFRDRDPSTDTQYF.

The chain is built from TRBV5-1 and TRBJ2-5; D gene ambiguous. V was trimmed by 0 bases and J by 4 bases, leaving 10 bases between them. The CDR3 is 14 residues long. Germline CDR1 SGHRS, CDR2 YFSETQ. The CDR3 nucleotides read TGCGCCAGCAGCTTGGAAGGTAGCCGAGAGACCCAGTACTTC. It yields the protein CASSLEGSRETQYF.

This chain joins TRBV5-1 and TRBJ2-3, with D possibly matching TRBD2 (6 bases). This CDR3 comprises 14 residues. CDR1 and CDR2 (germline): SGHRS, YFSETQ. Trimming cost V 0 bases and J 5 bases, with 10 bases left between them. DNA of the CDR3: TGCGCCAGCAGCTTGGAGGTCGGGAGAGATACGCAGTATTTT. Its translation is CASSLEVGRDTQYF.

Details on this clone: This CDR3 is also generated by other DNA sequences in the sample. V and J are TRBV15 and TRBJ2-5; no definite D call. Trimming removed 0 bases at V and 5 bases at J, with 4 bases between. The CDR3 has 12 amino acids. Germline V gives CDR1 LNHNV, CDR2 YYDKDF (reference sequence). CDR3: CATSRDGETQYF. The CDR3 region has the DNA TGTGCCACCAGCAGAGACGGTGAGACCCAGTACTTC.

The chain couples TRBV6-1 to TRBJ2-7, with D possibly being TRBD1 (6 bases). The V gene's germline CDR1 is MNHNS and CDR2 SASEGT. V lost 5 bases to trimming and J lost 0 bases, with 11 bases between them. The length of the CDR3 is 14 residues. The CDR3 DNA is TGTGCCAGCAGTCAACCACAGGGCTCCTACGAGCAGTACTTC. Its protein is CASSQPQGSYEQYF.

Note on this clone: Other DNA sequences in this sample translate to the same CDR3. The chain couples TRBV30 to TRBJ1-2; D is uncertain. The germline V and J ends were trimmed by 0 bases and 4 bases, with 6 bases remaining between them. The CDR3 covers 12 residues. Germline loops: CDR1 GTSNPN, CDR2 SVGIG (reference sequence). CDR3 nucleotides: TGTGCCTGGAGTGTTTCCGGCTATGGCTACACCTTC. Encoded protein: CAWSVSGYGYTF.

The chain recombines TRBV5-1 with TRBJ2-7, with D possibly TRBD2 on 5 matching bases. This CDR3 has 15 amino acids. Trimming removed 0 bases from V and 2 bases from J, with 12 bases in between. The germline V gene encodes CDR1 SGHRS and CDR2 YFSETQ. The CDR3: CASSLAIGVTYEQYF. CDR3 DNA: TGCGCCAGCAGCTTGGCCATCGGGGTCACCTACGAGCAGTACTTC.

The chain employs TRBV11-2 and TRBJ2-7; no clear D. The V gene's germline CDR1 is SGHAT and CDR2 FQNNGV. Trimming removed 2 bases from V and 2 bases from J, with 10 bases in between. The CDR3 sequence is 14 residues long. Here the CDR3 reads CASSLRVLTYEQYF. For the CDR3, the DNA is TGTGCCAGCAGCTTAAGGGTACTAACCTACGAGCAGTACTTC.

The gene calls are TRBV30 and TRBJ2-1; 10 bases line up with TRBD2. With V trimmed by 2 bases and J by 9 bases, 7 bases remained unmatched. This CDR3 has 14 amino acids. Germline CDR1 and CDR2: GTSNPN and SVGIG (reference sequence). The CDR3 spells CAWSKSGRAVEQFF. The DNA for the CDR3 is TGTGCCTGGAGTAAAAGCGGGAGGGCCGTTGAGCAGTTCTTC. Complete variable domain (other parts from reference TRBV30 and TRBJ2-1): SQTIHQWPATLVQPVGSPLSLECTVEGTSNPNLYWYRQAAGRGLQLLFYSVGIGQISSEVPQNLSASRPQDRQFILSSKKLLLSDSGFYLCAWSKSGRAVEQFFGPGTRLTVL.